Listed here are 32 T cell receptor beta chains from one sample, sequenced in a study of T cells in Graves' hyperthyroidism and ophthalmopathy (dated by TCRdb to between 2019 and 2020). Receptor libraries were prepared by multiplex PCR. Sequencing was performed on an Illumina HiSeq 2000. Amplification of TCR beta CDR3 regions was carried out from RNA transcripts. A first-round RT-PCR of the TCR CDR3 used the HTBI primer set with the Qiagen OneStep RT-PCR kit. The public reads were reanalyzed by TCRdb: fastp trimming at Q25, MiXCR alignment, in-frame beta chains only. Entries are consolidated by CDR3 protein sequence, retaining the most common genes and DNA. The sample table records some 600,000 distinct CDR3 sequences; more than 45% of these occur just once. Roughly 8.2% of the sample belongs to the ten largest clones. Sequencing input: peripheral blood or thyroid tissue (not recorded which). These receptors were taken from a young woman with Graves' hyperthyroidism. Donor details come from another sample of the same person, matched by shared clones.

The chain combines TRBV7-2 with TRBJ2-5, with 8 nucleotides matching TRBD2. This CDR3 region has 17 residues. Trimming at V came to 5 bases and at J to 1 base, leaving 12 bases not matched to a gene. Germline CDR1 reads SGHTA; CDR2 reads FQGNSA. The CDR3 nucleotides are TGTGCCAGCAGCCGACCCCCAGGTAGCGGGATCCAAGAGACCCAGTACTTC. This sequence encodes CASSRPPGSGIQETQYF.

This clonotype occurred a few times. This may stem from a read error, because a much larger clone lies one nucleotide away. DNA for the CDR3: TGTGCCAGCAGCTTAGGGACAGGGAGCGTCTACACCTTC. Its translation: CASSLGTGSVYTF. The chain carries TRBV7-2 and TRBJ1-2; 8 positions match TRBD1. Trimming cost V 1 base and J 10 bases; bases outside gene matches: 5. From germline, CDR1 is SGHTA and CDR2 FQGNSA. This CDR3 is built from 13 residues.

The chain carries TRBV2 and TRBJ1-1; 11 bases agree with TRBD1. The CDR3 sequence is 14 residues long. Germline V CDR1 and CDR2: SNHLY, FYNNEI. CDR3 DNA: TGTGCTAGAGAAGGGACAGGGGGGGTCACTGAAGCTTTCTTT. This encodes CAREGTGGVTEAFF.

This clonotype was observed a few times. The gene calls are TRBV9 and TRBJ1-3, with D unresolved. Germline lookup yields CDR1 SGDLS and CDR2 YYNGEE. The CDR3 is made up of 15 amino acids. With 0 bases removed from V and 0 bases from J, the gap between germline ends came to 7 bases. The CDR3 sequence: CASSVGRNSGNTIYF. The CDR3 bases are TGTGCCAGCAGCGTAGGTCGGAACTCTGGAAACACCATATATTTT.

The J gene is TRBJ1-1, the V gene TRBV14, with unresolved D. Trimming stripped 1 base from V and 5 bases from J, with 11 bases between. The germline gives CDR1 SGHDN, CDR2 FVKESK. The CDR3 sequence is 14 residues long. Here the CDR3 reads CASSQGTARTEAFF. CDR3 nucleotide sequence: TGTGCCAGCAGCCAAGGGACGGCCCGTACTGAAGCTTTCTTT.

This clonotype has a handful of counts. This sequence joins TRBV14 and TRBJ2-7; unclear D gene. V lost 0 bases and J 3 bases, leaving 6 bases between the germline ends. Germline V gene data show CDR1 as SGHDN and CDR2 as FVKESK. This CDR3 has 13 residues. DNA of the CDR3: TGTGCCAGCAGCCAAGAAGTTGGCTACGAGCAGTACTTC. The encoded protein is CASSQEVGYEQYF.

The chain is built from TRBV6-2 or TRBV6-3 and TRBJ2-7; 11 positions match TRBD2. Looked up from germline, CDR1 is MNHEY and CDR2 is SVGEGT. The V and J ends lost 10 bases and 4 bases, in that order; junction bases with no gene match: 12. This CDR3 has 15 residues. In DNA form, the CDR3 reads TGTGCCATCCCATCCCCTAGCGGGAGGCGTTACGAGCAGTACTTC. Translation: CAIPSPSGRRYEQYF.

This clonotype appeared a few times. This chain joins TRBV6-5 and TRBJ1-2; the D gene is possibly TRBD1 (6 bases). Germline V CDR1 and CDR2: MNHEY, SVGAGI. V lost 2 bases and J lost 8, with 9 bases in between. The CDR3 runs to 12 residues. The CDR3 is CASSYGGWGYTF. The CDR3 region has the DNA TGTGCCAGCAGTTACGGGGGCTGGGGCTACACCTTC.

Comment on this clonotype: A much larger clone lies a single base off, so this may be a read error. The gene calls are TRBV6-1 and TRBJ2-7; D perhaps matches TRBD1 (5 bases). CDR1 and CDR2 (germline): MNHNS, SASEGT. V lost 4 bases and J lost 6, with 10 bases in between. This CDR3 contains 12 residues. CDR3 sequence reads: CASSGREGEQYF. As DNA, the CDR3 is TGTGCCAGCAGTGGCAGGGAAGGCGAGCAGTACTTC.

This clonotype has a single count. CDR3 residues: CASSRDQTGVDTINYGYTF. CDR3 nucleotide sequence: TGTGCCAGTAGCCGGGACCAGACAGGGGTCGACACTATTAACTATGGCTACACCTTC. This chain connects TRBV19 to TRBJ1-2, with TRBD1 matching 8 bases. The CDR3 contains 19 residues. The germline V gene encodes CDR1 LNHDA and CDR2 SQIVND (reference sequence). J lost 1 base, V lost 6 bases, and 19 bases had no gene match.

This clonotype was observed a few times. The DNA for the CDR3 is TGTGCCAGCAGCCAATTCGCCGGGACTAGCGGCCAAGAGACCCAGTACTTC. As protein: CASSQFAGTSGQETQYF. This chain joins TRBV7-8 and TRBJ2-5; 11 positions match TRBD2. Germline V gives CDR1 SGHVS, CDR2 FQNEAQ. The CDR3 loop spans 17 amino acids. Losses at the gene ends were 5 bases for V and 1 base for J; bases not matched to a gene: 9.

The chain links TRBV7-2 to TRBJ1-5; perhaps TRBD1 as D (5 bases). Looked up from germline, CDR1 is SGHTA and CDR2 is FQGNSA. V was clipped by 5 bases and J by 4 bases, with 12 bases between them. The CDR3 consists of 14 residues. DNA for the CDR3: TGTGCCAGCAGCCAGGGACCGAAAAATCAGCCCCAGCATTTT. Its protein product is CASSQGPKNQPQHF.

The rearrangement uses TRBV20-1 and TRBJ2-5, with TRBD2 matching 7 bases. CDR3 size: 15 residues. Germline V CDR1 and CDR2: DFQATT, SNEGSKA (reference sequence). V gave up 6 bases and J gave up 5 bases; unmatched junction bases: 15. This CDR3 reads CSALRTRGLGETQYF. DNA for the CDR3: TGCAGTGCCCTCCGGACTAGAGGGCTCGGGGAGACCCAGTACTTC.

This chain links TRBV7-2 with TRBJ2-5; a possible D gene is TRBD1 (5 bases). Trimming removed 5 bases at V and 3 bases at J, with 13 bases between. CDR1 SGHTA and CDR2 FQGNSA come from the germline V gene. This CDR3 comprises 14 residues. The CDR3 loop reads CASSQVSGKETQYF. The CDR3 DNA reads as TGTGCCAGCAGCCAAGTCTCAGGGAAAGAGACCCAGTACTTC.

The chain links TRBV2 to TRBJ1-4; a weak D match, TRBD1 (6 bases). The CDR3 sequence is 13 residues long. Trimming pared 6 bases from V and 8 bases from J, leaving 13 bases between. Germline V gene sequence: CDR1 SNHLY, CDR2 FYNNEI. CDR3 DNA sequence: TGTGCCAGCAGCTCAGGGGTTCGGGAAAAACTGTTTTTT. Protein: CASSSGVREKLFF.

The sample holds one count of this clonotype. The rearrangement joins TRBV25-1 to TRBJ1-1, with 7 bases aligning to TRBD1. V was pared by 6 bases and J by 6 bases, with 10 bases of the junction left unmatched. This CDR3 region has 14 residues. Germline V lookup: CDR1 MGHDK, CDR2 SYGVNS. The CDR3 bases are TGTGCCAGCAGCTTTGCCAACAGGGGCCCTGAAGCTTTCTTT. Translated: CASSFANRGPEAFF. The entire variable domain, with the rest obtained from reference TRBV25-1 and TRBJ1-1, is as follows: EADIYQTPRYLVIGTGKKITLECSQTMGHDKMYWYQQDPGMELHLIHYSYGVNSTEKGDLSSESTVSRIRTEHFPLTLESARPSHTSQYLCASSFANRGPEAFFGQGTRLTVV.

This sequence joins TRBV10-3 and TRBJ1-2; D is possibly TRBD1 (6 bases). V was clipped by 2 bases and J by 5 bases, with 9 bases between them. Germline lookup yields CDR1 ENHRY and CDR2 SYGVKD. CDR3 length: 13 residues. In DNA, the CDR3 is TGTGCCATCAGTGAGGGACAGCTATATGGCTACACCTTC. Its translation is CAISEGQLYGYTF.

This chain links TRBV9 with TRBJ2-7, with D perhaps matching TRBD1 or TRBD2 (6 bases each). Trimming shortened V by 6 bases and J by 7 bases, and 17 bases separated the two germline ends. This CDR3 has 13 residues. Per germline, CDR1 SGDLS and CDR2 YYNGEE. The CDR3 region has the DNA TGTGCCAGCAATTTGGCCGGGGGCAATGAGCAGTACTTC. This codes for CASNLAGGNEQYF. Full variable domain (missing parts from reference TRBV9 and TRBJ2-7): DSGVTQTPKHLITATGQRVTLRCSPRSGDLSVYWYQQSLDQGLQFLIQYYNGEERAKGNILERFSAQQFPDLHSELNLSSLELGDSALYFCASNLAGGNEQYFGPGTRLTVT.

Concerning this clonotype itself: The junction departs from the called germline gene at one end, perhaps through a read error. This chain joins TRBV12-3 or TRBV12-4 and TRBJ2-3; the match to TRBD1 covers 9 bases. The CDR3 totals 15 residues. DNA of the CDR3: TGTGCCAGCAGTGCACCGGGACAGGGCCCAGATACGAAGTATTTT. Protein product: CASSAPGQGPDTKYF.

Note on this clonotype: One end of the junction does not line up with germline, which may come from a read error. In DNA, the CDR3 is TGTGCCAGCAGTGAACGACAGGGCCAAGAGCCCCAGTACTTC. Residues: CASSERQGQEPQYF. The chain joins TRBV2 to TRBJ2-5; the match to TRBD1 covers 7 bases. This CDR3 contains 14 residues. CDR1 is SNHLY, CDR2 FYNNEI, per germline. Looking up the rest from reference TRBV2 and TRBJ2-5 gives the full variable domain: EPEVTQTPSHQVTQMGQEVILRCVPISNHLYFYWYRQILGQKVEFLVSFYNNEISEKSEIFDDQFSVERPDGSNFTLKIRSTKLEDSAMYFCASSERQGQEPQYFGPGTRLLVL.

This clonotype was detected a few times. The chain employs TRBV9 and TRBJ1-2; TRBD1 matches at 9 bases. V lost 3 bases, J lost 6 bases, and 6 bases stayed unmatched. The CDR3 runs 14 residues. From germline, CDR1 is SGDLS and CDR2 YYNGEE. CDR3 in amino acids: CASSGVTGGHGYTF. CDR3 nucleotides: TGTGCCAGCAGCGGCGTAACAGGGGGCCATGGCTACACCTTC.

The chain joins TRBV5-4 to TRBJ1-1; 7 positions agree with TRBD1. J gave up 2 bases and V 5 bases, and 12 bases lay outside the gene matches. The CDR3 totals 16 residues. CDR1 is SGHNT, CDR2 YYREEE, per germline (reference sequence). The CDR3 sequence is CASSWDGGGGNTEAFF. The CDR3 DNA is TGTGCCAGCAGTTGGGACGGGGGAGGGGGCAACACTGAAGCTTTCTTT.

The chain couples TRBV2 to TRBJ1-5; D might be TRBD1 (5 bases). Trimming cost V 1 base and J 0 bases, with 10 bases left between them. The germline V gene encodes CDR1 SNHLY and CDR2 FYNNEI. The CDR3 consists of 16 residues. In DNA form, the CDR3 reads TGTGCCAGCAGTGAAGGGCAGGGCTATAGCAATCAGCCCCAGCATTTT. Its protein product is CASSEGQGYSNQPQHF.

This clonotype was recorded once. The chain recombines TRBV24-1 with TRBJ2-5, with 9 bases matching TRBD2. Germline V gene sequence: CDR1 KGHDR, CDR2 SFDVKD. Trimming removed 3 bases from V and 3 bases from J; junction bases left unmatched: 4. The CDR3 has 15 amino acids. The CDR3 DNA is TGTGCCACCAGTGATCTGACTAGCGGCGAAGAGACCCAGTACTTC. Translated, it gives CATSDLTSGEETQYF.

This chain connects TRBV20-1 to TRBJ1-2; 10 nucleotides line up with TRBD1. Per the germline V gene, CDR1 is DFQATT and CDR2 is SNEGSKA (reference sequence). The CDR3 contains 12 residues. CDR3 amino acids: CSAGTGEGGYTF. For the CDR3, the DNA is TGCAGCGCTGGGACAGGGGAGGGGGGCTACACCTTC.

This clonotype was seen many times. The CDR3 protein is CASSLLGPRPGELFF. CDR3 bases: TGTGCCAGCAGCTTACTGGGACCGCGGCCCGGGGAGCTGTTTTTT. The chain carries TRBV7-8 and TRBJ2-2, with D perhaps being TRBD1 or TRBD2 (5 bases each). The CDR3 spans 15 residues. The V end lost 2 bases, the J end lost 6 bases, and 13 bases lay between the germline ends. Germline V lookup: CDR1 SGHVS, CDR2 FQNEAQ. Full variable domain (outside the CDR3, taken from reference TRBV7-8 and TRBJ2-2): GAGVSQSPRYKVAKRGQDVALRCDPISGHVSLFWYQQALGQGPEFLTYFQNEAQLDKSGLPSDRFFAERPEGSVSTLKIQRTQQEDSAVYLCASSLLGPRPGELFFGEGSRLTVL.

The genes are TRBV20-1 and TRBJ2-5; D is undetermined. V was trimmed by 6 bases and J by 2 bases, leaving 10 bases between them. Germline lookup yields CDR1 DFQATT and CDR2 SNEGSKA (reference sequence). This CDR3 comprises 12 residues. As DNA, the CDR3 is TGCAGTGCAGGTGACCCACAAGAGACCCAGTACTTC. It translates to CSAGDPQETQYF.

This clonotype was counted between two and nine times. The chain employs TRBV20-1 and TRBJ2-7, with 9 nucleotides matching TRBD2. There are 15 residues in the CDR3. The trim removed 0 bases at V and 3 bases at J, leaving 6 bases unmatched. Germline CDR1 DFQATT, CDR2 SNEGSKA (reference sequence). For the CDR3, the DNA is TGCAGTGCTAGAGACGGGGCTAGCGGGGTCTACGAGCAGTACTTC. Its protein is CSARDGASGVYEQYF.

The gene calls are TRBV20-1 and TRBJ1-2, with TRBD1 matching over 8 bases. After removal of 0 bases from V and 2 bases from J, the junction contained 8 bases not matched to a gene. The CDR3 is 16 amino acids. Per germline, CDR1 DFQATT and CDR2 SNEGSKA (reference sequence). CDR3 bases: TGCAGTGCTAGAGATGTTTCCAGGGGGCGAAACTATGGCTACACCTTC. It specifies CSARDVSRGRNYGYTF.

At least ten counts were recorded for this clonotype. The CDR3: CSVEGEVPGGKLFF. The CDR3 DNA sequence: TGCAGCGTTGAAGGGGAGGTGCCAGGTGGAAAACTGTTTTTT. The chain carries TRBV29-1 and TRBJ1-4; the D is unclear. Germline CDR1 and CDR2: SQVTM and ANQGSEA. CDR3 size: 14 residues. Trimming cost V 1 base and J 10 bases, with 16 bases left between them.

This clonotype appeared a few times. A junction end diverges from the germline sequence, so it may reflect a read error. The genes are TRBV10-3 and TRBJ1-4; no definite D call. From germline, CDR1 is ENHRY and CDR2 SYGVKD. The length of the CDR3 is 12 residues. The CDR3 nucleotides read TGTGCCAGCAGTTACTCGGTTGAAAAACTGTTTTTT. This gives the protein CASSYSVEKLFF.

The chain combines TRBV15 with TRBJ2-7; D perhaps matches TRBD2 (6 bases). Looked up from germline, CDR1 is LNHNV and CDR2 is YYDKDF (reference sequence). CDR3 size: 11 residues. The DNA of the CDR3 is TGTGCGAGCGGGTACTTCAACGAGCAGTACTTC. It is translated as CASGYFNEQYF. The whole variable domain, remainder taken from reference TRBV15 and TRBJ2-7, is DAMVIQNPRYQVTQFGKPVTLSCSQTLNHNVMYWYQQKSSQAPKLLFHYYDKDFNNEADTPDNFQSRRPNTSFCFLDIRSPGLGDTAMYLCASGYFNEQYFGPGTRLTVT.